These T cell receptor beta chains were read from a single sample in a study of circulating and synovial CD4+ cells in juvenile arthritis. TCRdb keeps only in-frame clones here, not all; method: immunoSEQ multiplex PCR. The table records some 33,000 clones, about 94% of them present only once. Sequenced: CD4+ T cells from blood. The receptors here all came from a human donor with juvenile idiopathic arthritis. Both conserved end residues are part of each CDR3. Each record gives: J gene, V gene, D gene, clone size, CDR3 DNA, CDR3 protein. D genes are given only for firm matches. Rows may omit the clone size; those that give it use once, few, many or a size class.

j_call: TRBJ2-3; v_call: TRBV23-1; d_call: .; clone_size: .; cdr3_nt: TGCGCCAGCAGTCAATCGATCGCAGTCACAGATACGCAGTATTTT; cdr3_aa: CASSQSIAVTDTQYF
j_call: TRBJ2-1; v_call: TRBV4-1; d_call: TRBD1; clone_size: .; cdr3_nt: TGCGCCAGCAGCCAAGATTATAACAGGGGATTCGGCAATGAGCAGTTCTTC; cdr3_aa: CASSQDYNRGFGNEQFF
j_call: TRBJ1-1; v_call: TRBV5-4; d_call: .; clone_size: .; cdr3_nt: TGTGCCAGCAGCTTAATCAGGGAATGGGACACTGAAGCTTTCTTT; cdr3_aa: CASSLIREWDTEAFF
j_call: TRBJ2-7; v_call: TRBV5-1; d_call: TRBD2; clone_size: .; cdr3_nt: TGCGCCAGCAGCCCGACTAGCGGATCCTACGAGCAGTACTTC; cdr3_aa: CASSPTSGSYEQYF
j_call: TRBJ1-2; v_call: TRBV9; d_call: .; clone_size: .; cdr3_nt: TGTGCCAGCAGCTCTAGTAAGGGGAGGGTAGCTAACTATGGCTACACCTTC; cdr3_aa: CASSSSKGRVANYGYTF
j_call: TRBJ1-6; v_call: TRBV15; d_call: TRBD1; clone_size: .; cdr3_nt: TGTGCCACCCAGCAGAGGACAGGGCATTCACCCCTCCACTTT; cdr3_aa: CATQQRTGHSPLHF
j_call: TRBJ2-7; v_call: TRBV7-5; d_call: .; clone_size: .; cdr3_nt: TGTGTCAGAAGCTTAGTGCTGGCGGGCGGGGGCTACGAGCAGTACTTC; cdr3_aa: CVRSLVLAGGGYEQYF
j_call: TRBJ1-4; v_call: TRBV9; d_call: TRBD1; clone_size: .; cdr3_nt: TGTGCCAGCAGCGGGACAGGGTTCAATGAAAAACTGTTTTTT; cdr3_aa: CASSGTGFNEKLFF
j_call: TRBJ2-7; v_call: TRBV11-3; d_call: .; clone_size: once; cdr3_nt: TGTGCCAGCAGCTTCCAGGGGTACGAGCAGTACTTC; cdr3_aa: CASSFQGYEQYF
j_call: TRBJ1-3; v_call: TRBV10-3; d_call: .; clone_size: .; cdr3_nt: TGTGCCATCAGTGACATTGCAGCGTCTGGAAACACCATATATTTT; cdr3_aa: CAISDIAASGNTIYF
j_call: TRBJ2-7; v_call: TRBV7-2; d_call: TRBD2; clone_size: .; cdr3_nt: TGTGCCAGCAGCTCCGCTAGCGGGGGGCCGTCCTACGAGCAGTACTTC; cdr3_aa: CASSSASGGPSYEQYF
j_call: TRBJ2-5; v_call: TRBV5-5; d_call: TRBD1; clone_size: .; cdr3_nt: TGTGCCAGCACCGACTACAGGGGACAAGAGACCCAGTACTTC; cdr3_aa: CASTDYRGQETQYF
j_call: TRBJ1-2; v_call: TRBV7-8; d_call: TRBD1; clone_size: .; cdr3_nt: TGTGCCAGCGCGTACACGACAGGGGCCTATGGCCACACCTTC; cdr3_aa: CASAYTTGAYGHTF
j_call: TRBJ2-7; v_call: TRBV15; d_call: .; clone_size: .; cdr3_nt: TGTGCCACCAGCAGAGGCCAGTACGAGCAGTACTTC; cdr3_aa: CATSRGQYEQYF
j_call: TRBJ1-3; v_call: TRBV2; d_call: TRBD1; clone_size: once; cdr3_nt: TGTGCCAGCGGACAGGGGGGGAGGGACACCATATATTTT; cdr3_aa: CASGQGGRDTIYF
j_call: TRBJ2-1; v_call: TRBV5-1; d_call: TRBD2; clone_size: .; cdr3_nt: TGCGCCAGCAGCGGGACTAGCGGGGGGTTTTACAATGAGCAGTTCTTC; cdr3_aa: CASSGTSGGFYNEQFF
j_call: TRBJ1-3; v_call: TRBV9; d_call: .; clone_size: .; cdr3_nt: TGTGCCAGCAGCGTAGAGAACAGCTCTGGAAACACCATATATTTT; cdr3_aa: CASSVENSSGNTIYF
j_call: TRBJ1-1; v_call: TRBV6-5; d_call: .; clone_size: .; cdr3_nt: TGTGCCAGCAGTTACTCGGTTCGGCTTGGGGCGCCTGAAGCTTTCTTT; cdr3_aa: CASSYSVRLGAPEAFF
j_call: TRBJ2-7; v_call: TRBV7-2; d_call: TRBD2; clone_size: .; cdr3_nt: TGTGCCAGCAGCTTCCTACTAGCGGGGCCCTACGAGCAGTACTTC; cdr3_aa: CASSFLLAGPYEQYF
j_call: TRBJ1-4; v_call: TRBV7-2; d_call: TRBD1; clone_size: .; cdr3_nt: TGTGCCAGCAGCTCGCAGGGGACAGGGGGAAGAGAAAAACTGTTTTTT; cdr3_aa: CASSSQGTGGREKLFF
j_call: TRBJ2-1; v_call: TRBV9; d_call: .; clone_size: once; cdr3_nt: TGTGCCAGCAGCGTAGCTTCTTACAATGAGCAGTTCTTC; cdr3_aa: CASSVASYNEQFF
j_call: TRBJ1-5; v_call: TRBV5-1; d_call: .; clone_size: .; cdr3_nt: TGCGCCAGCAGCCCAGGGTCGAGCAATCAGCCCCAGCATTTT; cdr3_aa: CASSPGSSNQPQHF
j_call: TRBJ1-6; v_call: TRBV4-1; d_call: TRBD1; clone_size: .; cdr3_nt: TGCGCCAGCAGGAACAGGGGCGATTCACCCCTCCACTTT; cdr3_aa: CASRNRGDSPLHF
j_call: TRBJ1-4; v_call: TRBV10-3; d_call: TRBD1; clone_size: .; cdr3_nt: TGTGCCACCCGAAGGGGGCCAGGGGGCGCGACTAATGAAAAACTGTTTTTT; cdr3_aa: CATRRGPGGATNEKLFF
j_call: TRBJ1-6; v_call: TRBV27; d_call: TRBD1; clone_size: .; cdr3_nt: TGTGCCAGCAGTTTATATGACAGGGTAGCACATTCACCCCTCCACTTT; cdr3_aa: CASSLYDRVAHSPLHF
j_call: TRBJ2-7; v_call: TRBV11-2; d_call: .; clone_size: .; cdr3_nt: TGTGCCAGCAGCCCTGGGCCTGGGGCGCAGTACTTC; cdr3_aa: CASSPGPGAQYF
j_call: TRBJ1-2; v_call: TRBV4-3; d_call: TRBD1; clone_size: once; cdr3_nt: TGCGCCAGCAGCCAAGAAAGTATGGGACAGTTTAACTATGGCTACACCTTC; cdr3_aa: CASSQESMGQFNYGYTF
j_call: TRBJ2-1; v_call: TRBV4-1; d_call: TRBD2; clone_size: once; cdr3_nt: TGCGCCAGCAGCCAACAAGACCCCGCGGGAGGCTCCTACAATGAGCAGTTCTTC; cdr3_aa: CASSQQDPAGGSYNEQFF
j_call: TRBJ2-5; v_call: TRBV5-8; d_call: .; clone_size: once; cdr3_nt: TGTGCCAGCAGCTTGGCCGGTAGTGACCAAGAGACCCAGTACTTC; cdr3_aa: CASSLAGSDQETQYF
j_call: TRBJ2-1; v_call: TRBV2; d_call: .; clone_size: .; cdr3_nt: TGTGCCAGCAGTGCCATCGCCACTCTCAATGAGCAGTTCTTC; cdr3_aa: CASSAIATLNEQFF
j_call: TRBJ2-2; v_call: TRBV5-4; d_call: .; clone_size: .; cdr3_nt: TGTGCCAGCAGCTTGGGGCCAGGGACAATGAACACCGGGGAGCTGTTTTTT; cdr3_aa: CASSLGPGTMNTGELFF
j_call: TRBJ2-1; v_call: TRBV11-1; d_call: .; clone_size: .; cdr3_nt: TGTGCCAGCAGCTTAGTGGCCTTGGCTTACAATGAGCAGTTCTTC; cdr3_aa: CASSLVALAYNEQFF
j_call: TRBJ1-5; v_call: TRBV19; d_call: TRBD1; clone_size: .; cdr3_nt: TGTGCCAGTACCTCACAACCGGGACAGGGGGATCAGCCCCAGCATTTT; cdr3_aa: CASTSQPGQGDQPQHF
j_call: TRBJ2-2; v_call: TRBV18; d_call: .; clone_size: .; cdr3_nt: TGTGCCAGCTCAATTCAGGGTTGGGACACCGGGGAGCTGTTTTTT; cdr3_aa: CASSIQGWDTGELFF
j_call: TRBJ2-2; v_call: TRBV6-5; d_call: TRBD2; clone_size: .; cdr3_nt: TGTGCCAGCAGTTGGACTAGCGAGTTCACAACCGGGGAGCTGTTTTTT; cdr3_aa: CASSWTSEFTTGELFF
j_call: TRBJ2-5; v_call: TRBV19; d_call: TRBD2; clone_size: .; cdr3_nt: TGTGCCAGTAGTATCAGCGCGCCGGGAGGGGAGACCCAGTACTTC; cdr3_aa: CASSISAPGGETQYF
j_call: TRBJ2-5; v_call: TRBV11-2; d_call: .; clone_size: once; cdr3_nt: TGTGCCAGCAGCTTAATGGGGGCAGGCCCCCAAGAGACCCAGTACTTC; cdr3_aa: CASSLMGAGPQETQYF
j_call: TRBJ1-6; v_call: TRBV19; d_call: .; clone_size: .; cdr3_nt: TGTGCCAGTAGTATCAGGGAAGGAAATCGAAATTCACCCCTCCACTTT; cdr3_aa: CASSIREGNRNSPLHF
j_call: TRBJ1-5; v_call: TRBV10-3; d_call: .; clone_size: .; cdr3_nt: TGTGCCATCAGTGAGCTACAGGGAAATCAGCCCCAGCATTTT; cdr3_aa: CAISELQGNQPQHF